Listed below are T cell receptor beta chains from one sample, sequenced in a study of beta chain features in type 1 diabetes. The protocol was immunoSEQ multiplex PCR, while the TCRdb copy is restricted to in-frame clones and leaves out a portion. In the table there are roughly 250,000 clones, 20% of which are singletons. The sequencing sample was made of naive CD4+ T cells from blood. The receptors derive from a woman in her forties with type 1 diabetes. The CDR3 runs from the conserved cysteine through the conserved F or W. The D gene is left open where the match is weak. Where a row states a size, it is once, few, many or the class of an expanded clone; other rows omit it.

v_call	j_call	clone_size	d_call	cdr3_nt	cdr3_aa
TRBV7-9	TRBJ2-6	NA	NA	TGTGCCAGCCATCCGCCGAAGCGGGCCAACGTCCTGACTTTC	CASHPPKRANVLTF
TRBV15	TRBJ2-5	NA	TRBD1	TGTGCCACCAGCAGCCTGGACAGGGGGACCCAGTACTTC	CATSSLDRGTQYF
TRBV18	TRBJ2-4	few	TRBD1	TGTGCCAGCTCAGCTAACAGGGGGGACATTCAGTACTTC	CASSANRGDIQYF
TRBV4-1	TRBJ2-7	few	TRBD2	TGCGCCAGCAGCCAAGGGGAGGGTCGGCCCTACGAGCAGTACTTC	CASSQGEGRPYEQYF
TRBV30	TRBJ2-2	NA	TRBD2	TGTGCCTGGAGTTCGCGGGAGGGTAACACCGGGGAGCTGTTTTTT	CAWSSREGNTGELFF
TRBV27	TRBJ1-6	few	NA	TGTGCCAGCAGTTTTAAAGGGGCTAGGTATTCACCCCTCCACTTT	CASSFKGARYSPLHF
TRBV7-3	TRBJ1-2	few	TRBD1	TGTGCCAGCAGCTCAGGGACAGGGAACTATGGCTACACCTTC	CASSSGTGNYGYTF
TRBV18	TRBJ1-1	few	TRBD1	TGTGCCAGCTCACCGGGACAGAGAGTCCCGACTGAAGCTTTCTTT	CASSPGQRVPTEAFF
TRBV7-2	TRBJ2-4	few	NA	TGTGCCAGCAGCTTAGTTGGCAGCAAAAACATTCAGTACTTC	CASSLVGSKNIQYF
TRBV10-3	TRBJ2-2	few	NA	TGTGCCATCAGCGAAGGACAAACCAACACCGGGGAGCTGTTTTTT	CAISEGQTNTGELFF
TRBV7-9	TRBJ2-7	NA	NA	TGTGCCAGCAGCTTAGAGGAGGAGTCCTACGAGCAGTACTTC	CASSLEEESYEQYF
TRBV29-1	TRBJ1-1	few	TRBD1	TGCAGCGTACAGGGGTTTGAGAACACTGAAGCTTTCTTT	CSVQGFENTEAFF
TRBV18	TRBJ1-1	few	NA	TGTGCCAGCTCGATAGGGGGGGCGAATGAAGCTTTCTTT	CASSIGGANEAFF
TRBV29-1	TRBJ1-2	NA	NA	TGCAGCGTTGAAGATCAGAGGACTTCCCCCTATGGCTACACCTTC	CSVEDQRTSPYGYTF
TRBV28	TRBJ1-1	NA	NA	TGTGCCAGCAGTACGGACACCTGGGACACTGAAGCTTTCTTT	CASSTDTWDTEAFF
TRBV11-1	TRBJ2-7	few	NA	TGTGCCAGCAGCTTAGGACAGAGCGAGCACGAGCAGTACTTC	CASSLGQSEHEQYF
TRBV30	TRBJ1-2	few	NA	TGTGCCTGGATGCCGGCGGGGTATGGCTACACCTTC	CAWMPAGYGYTF
TRBV18	TRBJ1-2	NA	NA	TGTGCCAGCTCACCGGATCCTAAGCGGGAATACACCTTC	CASSPDPKREYTF
TRBV28	TRBJ2-2	NA	TRBD1	TGTGCCAGCAGCGACAGGGTCATGACCACCGGGGAGCTGTTTTTT	CASSDRVMTTGELFF
TRBV27	TRBJ1-5	NA	TRBD1	TGTGCCAGCTCTTACTCGACAGGGAAGGGTCAGCCCCAGCATTTT	CASSYSTGKGQPQHF
TRBV4-3	TRBJ1-6	few	NA	TGCGCCAGCAGCCAAGTGGGGGCAGGGAATTCACCCCTCCACTTT	CASSQVGAGNSPLHF
TRBV29-1	TRBJ1-5	few	NA	TGCAGCGTTGCAGGAAGGAATCAGCCCCAGCATTTT	CSVAGRNQPQHF
TRBV5-1	TRBJ1-1	NA	NA	TGCGCCAGCAGCTTGGTGGCAGGTCAGACTGAAGCTTTCTTT	CASSLVAGQTEAFF
TRBV5-5	TRBJ1-2	few	TRBD1	TGTGCCAGCAGCTTGGAAAGGGGGACAGGCCGCCAGGGGGGCTACACCTTC	CASSLERGTGRQGGYTF
TRBV5-1	TRBJ2-7	NA	NA	TGCGCCAGCAGCTTGCCTAATTACGAGCAGTACTTC	CASSLPNYEQYF
TRBV29-1	TRBJ1-1	NA	NA	TGCAGCGTTGCCCCTCGGCTTAAAGCGGAGCCTGAAGCTTTCTTT	CSVAPRLKAEPEAFF
TRBV9	TRBJ2-3	NA	NA	TGTGCCAGCAGCGTAGCTCCAGATACGCAGTATTTT	CASSVAPDTQYF
TRBV7-9	TRBJ2-1	NA	NA	TGTGCCAGCAGCTTAGGAGCGCCTCAACCGTTCTTC	CASSLGAPQPFF
TRBV29-1	TRBJ1-1	NA	TRBD1	TGCAGCGTCTCCCGGGACAGGAACACTGAAGCTTTCTTT	CSVSRDRNTEAFF
TRBV28	TRBJ2-7	few	TRBD2	TGTGCCAGCAGTACCCACGGGCGGGGGGCCTACGAGCAGTACTTC	CASSTHGRGAYEQYF
TRBV2	TRBJ1-2	NA	NA	TGTGCCAGCAGCCCGACAGCGTATGGCTACACCTTC	CASSPTAYGYTF
TRBV29-1	TRBJ2-5	NA	NA	TGCAGCGTTGAGGCGGGACAAGAGACCCAGTACTTC	CSVEAGQETQYF
TRBV4-3	TRBJ1-3	NA	TRBD1	TGCGCCAGCAGCCAAGACCGGGGACAGTTCTCTGGAAACACCATATATTTT	CASSQDRGQFSGNTIYF
TRBV5-1	TRBJ1-1	few	NA	TGCGCCAGCAGCTTCAGGGGGAACACTGAAGCTTTCTTT	CASSFRGNTEAFF
TRBV7-9	TRBJ2-1	NA	NA	TGTGCCAGCAGCTTAAGAGGGGGCTCCTACAATGAGCAGTTCTTC	CASSLRGGSYNEQFF
TRBV4-2	TRBJ2-5	NA	TRBD2	TGTGCCAGCAGCCAAGATTTTAGCGGGAGCGGGGAGACCCAGTACTTC	CASSQDFSGSGETQYF
TRBV15	TRBJ1-5	NA	NA	TGTGCCACCAGCAGAGATCAGCAGGGTAGCAATCAGCCCCAGCATTTT	CATSRDQQGSNQPQHF